This T cell receptor (beta chain) came from a study of post-analysis software for immune sequencing data. Points from the study as a whole: The five TRBV segments detected at higher frequency in patients than in controls included TRBV5-6, TRBV5-1 and TRBV20-1. Those samples that were prepared in the same batch co-clustered strongly by F measure.

Remarks on this clonotype: Its antigen is still unknown.

The library was made from cDNA and included unique molecular identifiers. TCRdb reprocessed the PCR reads with MiXCR, giving one entry per CDR3 protein. The repertoire holds 150,000 to 200,000 distinct CDR3 sequences, with approximately 30% as singletons. Germline values: CDR1 SNHLY, CDR2 FYNNEI. The CDR3 covers 14 residues. V was pared by 3 bases and J by 2 bases, with 11 bases between. The specimen was blood. This TCR was sampled from a girl aged 5-17 years with multiple sclerosis. V gene TRBV2 combines with J gene TRBJ2-7; D is undetermined. The CDR3 region has the DNA TGTGCCAGCAGTGACGGACCACAAACCTACGAGCAGTACTTC. Amino acid sequence: CASSDGPQTYEQYF. Full variable domain (outside the CDR3, taken from reference TRBV2 and TRBJ2-7): EPEVTQTPSHQVTQMGQEVILRCVPISNHLYFYWYRQILGQKVEFLVSFYNNEISEKSEIFDDQFSVERPDGSNFTLKIRSTKLEDSAMYFCASSDGPQTYEQYFGPGTRLTVT.